The source of this TCR beta chain is a study of blood T cell repertoires in COVID-19. Across the study: Samples representing acute and convalescent COVID-19 were sourced from the United States, Italy and Spain. T cells, B-cell-depleted T cells, or PBMCs provided the cDNA or gDNA that served as material.

As originally analysed: Researchers report that nucleated cell counts were estimated from reference gene primer amplification. Some clones are missing from TCRdb's copy, which holds only in-frame ones; the method was immunoSEQ multiplex PCR. V, J and clone size reflect that table, while D and trimming were determined from the DNA. The sample has 40,000 to 50,000 clones, around 90% seen once. This CDR3 is built from 14 residues. Germline CDR1 reads MNHEY; CDR2 reads SVGAGI. V lost 6 bases and J lost 5; bases outside the gene matches: 7. This receptor was taken from a human donor in a cohort sampled during active COVID-19. The V gene is TRBV6-5, the J gene TRBJ2-5; 9 bases align to TRBD2. The specimen was peripheral blood. The CDR3, as DNA: TGTGCCAGCAGCTACGGCGGGAGGGATGAGACCCAGTACTTC. It encodes CASSYGGRDETQYF.